Following are 21 T cell receptor beta chains from one sample sequenced in a study of T cell responses to AZD1222 COVID-19 vaccine. Method: immunoSEQ multiplex PCR; TCRdb's copy keeps in-frame clones and lacks some. The sample yields about 180,000 clones, 85% to 90% seen once. Material: peripheral blood, obtained on day 0 of AZD1222 vaccination. Receptors originate from an adult in good health.

This rearrangement joins TRBV6-5 to TRBJ2-1; 10 positions agree with TRBD2. Germline CDR1 and CDR2: MNHEY and SVGAGI. The CDR3 contains 15 residues. J gave up 10 bases and V 0 bases, and 6 bases lay outside the gene matches. CDR3 residues: CASSYSLAGALEQFF. The CDR3 DNA is TGTGCCAGCAGTTACTCGCTAGCGGGGGCTCTGGAGCAGTTCTTC.

V is TRBV5-4 and J is TRBJ2-7; the D is unclear. The germline V and J ends were trimmed by 0 bases and 7 bases, with 11 bases remaining between them. The germline V gene has CDR1 SGHNT and CDR2 YYREEE (reference sequence). The CDR3 consists of 13 residues. For the CDR3, the DNA is TGTGCCAGCAGCTTGGCTTCTTCTGGAGAGCAGTACGTC. Translating gives CASSLASSGEQYV.

This chain uses TRBV7-9 with TRBJ1-4, with D unclear. V was pared by 7 bases and J by 14 bases, with 29 bases between. This CDR3 is 16 amino acids long. Germline V gene data show CDR1 as SEHNR and CDR2 as FQNEAQ (reference sequence). DNA of the CDR3: TGTGCCAGCACCATAATTTCGGGAAAGACCCATTTTCGGCTGTTTTTT. It codes for CASTIISGKTHFRLFF. Complete variable domain (other parts from reference TRBV7-9 and TRBJ1-4): DTGVSQNPRHKITKRGQNVTFRCDPISEHNRLYWYRQTLGQGPEFLTYFQNEAQLEKSRLLSDRFSAERPKGSFSTLEIQRTEQGDSAMYLCASTIISGKTHFRLFFGSGTQLSVL.

The chain joins TRBV7-2 to TRBJ2-5; 7 bases align to TRBD1. J was trimmed by 2 bases and V by 4 bases; bases with no gene match: 7. The germline gives CDR1 SGHTA, CDR2 FQGNSA. The CDR3 totals 15 residues. CDR3 DNA: TGTGCCAGCAGCTGGGCGACAGGGTTACAAGAGACCCAGTACTTC. Residues: CASSWATGLQETQYF.

This chain uses TRBV4-2 with TRBJ2-5, with 16 bases that match TRBD2. CDR3 length: 21 amino acids. Germline V gives CDR1 LGHNA, CDR2 YNFKEQ. Germline trimming cut 0 bases from V and 5 bases from J; bases unmatched to any gene: 15. The DNA for the CDR3 is TGTGCCAGCAGCCAAGACCCACACGCTCCGGGACTAGCGGGGGGGCTGGAGACCCAGTACTTC. Its translation is CASSQDPHAPGLAGGLETQYF.

This sequence joins TRBV4-1 and TRBJ2-3; TRBD2 aligns across 9 bases. Germline values: CDR1 MGHRA, CDR2 YSYEKL. This CDR3 contains 17 residues. Losses at the gene ends were 1 base for V and 4 bases for J; bases not matched to a gene: 9. The CDR3: CASSQGSTRGGADTQYF. DNA for the CDR3: TGCGCCAGCAGCCAAGGAAGTACGCGGGGGGGCGCAGATACGCAGTATTTT.

This chain joins TRBV5-5 and TRBJ2-1; 7 nucleotides agree with TRBD1. The CDR3 loop spans 14 amino acids. Germline CDR1 and CDR2: SGHKS and YYEKEE (reference sequence). V lost 1 base to trimming and J lost 8 bases; unmatched junction nucleotides: 6. CDR3 amino acids: CASSLLQGPDEQFF. In nucleotides, the CDR3 is TGTGCCAGCAGCTTGTTACAGGGGCCCGATGAGCAGTTCTTC.

The chain has TRBV25-1 and TRBJ1-5; D is uncertain. Trimming stripped 4 bases from V and 8 bases from J, with 12 bases between. CDR3 size: 13 residues. Looked up from germline, CDR1 is MGHDK and CDR2 is SYGVNS. CDR3 amino acids: CASSGGGIEPQHF. The DNA of the CDR3 is TGTGCCAGCAGTGGGGGTGGGATTGAGCCCCAGCATTTT.

The chain links TRBV14 to TRBJ2-2; D not resolved. Germline V CDR1 and CDR2: SGHDN, FVKESK. The CDR3 extends over 15 amino acids. V lost 0 bases and J 6 bases, leaving 11 bases between the germline ends. The CDR3 nucleotides are TGTGCCAGCAGCCAAGATCGCGGTGGGGCCGGGGAGCTGTTTTTT. As protein: CASSQDRGGAGELFF. The full variable domain, completed using reference TRBV14 and TRBJ2-2, is EAGVTQFPSHSVIEKGQTVTLRCDPISGHDNLYWYRRVMGKEIKFLLHFVKESKQDESGMPNNRFLAERTGGTYSTLKVQPAELEDSGVYFCASSQDRGGAGELFFGEGSRLTVL.

This rearrangement joins TRBV30 to TRBJ2-7; D is undetermined. CDR3 length equals 14 residues. Germline lookup yields CDR1 GTSNPN and CDR2 SVGIG (reference sequence). V lost 0 bases to trimming and J lost 2 bases, with 11 bases between them. The CDR3 sequence is CAWSVNAGPYEQYF. DNA for the CDR3: TGTGCCTGGAGTGTAAACGCAGGACCCTACGAGCAGTACTTC. Based on the CDR3 plus reference TRBV30 and TRBJ2-7, the full variable domain is SQTIHQWPATLVQPVGSPLSLECTVEGTSNPNLYWYRQAAGRGLQLLFYSVGIGQISSEVPQNLSASRPQDRQFILSSKKLLLSDSGFYLCAWSVNAGPYEQYFGPGTRLTVT.

V is TRBV4-2 and J is TRBJ2-7, with 7 bases aligning to TRBD1. There are 14 residues in the CDR3. In germline, CDR1 is LGHNA, CDR2 YNFKEQ. J gave up 3 bases and V 0 bases, and 2 bases lay outside the gene matches. The CDR3, as DNA: TGTGCCAGCAGCCAAGAGGGACAGTTCTACGAGCAGTACTTC. Amino acids: CASSQEGQFYEQYF.

This clone was picked up a small number of times. This chain joins TRBV18 and TRBJ2-7, with D possibly called TRBD1 or TRBD2 (5 bases each). This CDR3 has 14 residues. V was cut by 3 bases and J by 2 bases, with 11 bases left in between. CDR1 KGHSH and CDR2 LQKENI come from the germline V gene. DNA of the CDR3: TGTGCCAGCTCACCCCTTGGGGGAACCTACGAGCAGTACGTC. This encodes CASSPLGGTYEQYV.

The rearrangement uses TRBV10-3 and TRBJ2-3; 8 nucleotides align to TRBD2. Germline V CDR1 and CDR2: ENHRY, SYGVKD. The CDR3 sequence is 15 residues long. V lost 6 bases, J lost 2 bases, and 7 bases stayed unmatched. As DNA, the CDR3 is TGTGCCATCAGCCGGGGGGGGTTCCTCACAGATACGCAGTATTTT. As protein: CAISRGGFLTDTQYF.

The CDR3 DNA reads as TGTGCCACCAACAGCTCCTACGAGCAGTACTTC. It is translated as CATNSSYEQYF. V usage is TRBV6-5 and J usage is TRBJ2-7; D remains unclear. Trimming removed 10 bases at V and 0 bases at J, with 7 bases between. The CDR3 loop spans 11 amino acids. From germline, CDR1 is MNHEY and CDR2 SVGAGI.

The chain combines TRBV7-2 with TRBJ2-1; 13 bases are a match to TRBD2. With V trimmed by 3 bases and J by 4 bases, 9 bases remained unmatched. CDR1 SGHTA and CDR2 FQGNSA come from the germline V gene. The CDR3 extends over 18 amino acids. The CDR3 protein is CASSLGLAGSYSYNEQFF. CDR3 sequence (DNA): TGTGCCAGCAGCTTGGGACTAGCGGGGAGTTACTCATACAATGAGCAGTTCTTC.

Notes on this clone: At one end, the junction sequence differs from germline, possibly due to a read error. The V call is TRBV3-1 (or the pseudogene TRBV3-2), the J call TRBJ1-4; D possibly corresponds to TRBD1 (5 bases). The CDR3 is 15 residues long. Per the germline V gene, CDR1 is LGHDT and CDR2 is YNNKEL (reference sequence). The CDR3 is CASRQGGGDNEKLFF. The CDR3 region has the DNA TGTGCCAGCAGACAAGGTGGAGGGGATAATGAAAAACTGTTTTTT.

This chain joins TRBV6-1 and TRBJ1-5, with a possible D match to TRBD1 (6 bases). Germline assignment: CDR1 MNHNS and CDR2 SASEGT. The V end was cut by 2 bases, the J end by 4 bases, with 15 bases between. The CDR3 runs 16 residues. CDR3 nucleotide sequence: TGTGCCAGCAGTGAAAGTATAACAGGGCGGAATCAGCCCCAGCATTTT. Residues: CASSESITGRNQPQHF.

The chain carries TRBV15 and TRBJ1-5; D gene uncertain. V lost 3 bases and J lost 4, with 13 bases in between. The CDR3 length is 15 residues. Germline V CDR1 and CDR2: LNHNV, YYDKDF (reference sequence). The CDR3 reads CATSSANGVNQPQHF. The DNA of the CDR3 is TGTGCCACCAGCAGCGCCAACGGGGTGAATCAGCCCCAGCATTTT.

The rearrangement joins TRBV14 to TRBJ1-3; the D gene is possibly TRBD1 (5 bases). Between the trimmed V and J ends, which lost 4 bases and 0 bases, there was a span of 25 bases. Germline CDR1 reads SGHDN; CDR2 reads FVKESK. This CDR3 is built from 20 residues. CDR3 protein: CASSPRGANLFPGSGNTIYF. CDR3 nucleotide sequence: TGTGCCAGCAGCCCCCGCGGGGCCAATTTATTTCCAGGCTCTGGAAACACCATATATTTT.

V usage is TRBV9 and J usage is TRBJ2-5; 7 bases agree with TRBD2. Trimming cost V 3 bases and J 5 bases; bases outside gene matches: 10. CDR1 and CDR2 (germline): SGDLS, YYNGEE. This CDR3 comprises 15 residues. CDR3 nucleotide sequence: TGTGCCAGCAGCGCCCAACCCGGGGGAGGGGAGACCCAGTACTTC. This sequence encodes CASSAQPGGGETQYF.

The genes are TRBV27 and TRBJ1-6, with D perhaps TRBD1 (5 bases). Trimming cost V 4 bases and J 5 bases, with 15 bases left between them. The CDR3 is 16 residues long. From germline, CDR1 is MNHEY and CDR2 SMNVEV (reference sequence). Here the CDR3 reads CASSSWEGLNNSPLHF. The CDR3, as DNA: TGTGCCAGCAGTTCCTGGGAGGGACTGAATAATTCACCCCTCCACTTT.